Below are 18 T cell receptor beta chains sequenced from a single sample in a study of blood T cell repertoires in COVID-19. Libraries were prepared by immunoSEQ multiplex PCR; TCRdb keeps only in-frame clonotypes and omits some of them. The sample gives about 87,000 clones, around nine tenths of which show up once; around 5.2% is in the top ten. The sample was peripheral blood. These receptors all come from a man in his forties with acute or convalescent COVID-19.

The chain employs TRBV24-1 and TRBJ2-5; maybe TRBD2 (6 bases). Deletions cut 9 bases from V and 2 bases from J, with 12 bases between. This CDR3 contains 13 residues. Looked up from germline, CDR1 is KGHDR and CDR2 is SFDVKD. CDR3 protein: CATQSSEQETQYF. Written as DNA, the CDR3 is TGTGCCACCCAATCTAGCGAACAAGAGACCCAGTACTTC.

The chain is built from TRBV11-3 and TRBJ2-3, with D maybe TRBD1 (6 bases). Germline-derived CDR1 and CDR2 are SGHNT and YENEEA. Deletions cut 4 bases from V and 2 bases from J, with 10 bases between. The CDR3 has 14 residues. In DNA, the CDR3 is TGTGCCAGCAGCTACGGGACAACCACAGATACGCAGTATTTT. Protein: CASSYGTTTDTQYF. The full variable domain, rest sourced from reference TRBV11-3 and TRBJ2-3, is EAGVVQSPRYKIIEKKQPVAFWCNPISGHNTLYWYLQNLGQGPELLIRYENEEAVDDSQLPKDRFSAERLKGVDSTLKIQPAELGDSAVYLCASSYGTTTDTQYFGPGTRLTVL.

V and J are TRBV14 and TRBJ2-7, with 7 bases matching TRBD2. Trimming cost V 0 bases and J 7 bases; bases outside gene matches: 6. Germline values: CDR1 SGHDN, CDR2 FVKESK. The CDR3 is made up of 14 amino acids. The CDR3 DNA reads TGTGCCAGCAGCCAAGATGTGGGAGGGCTTGAGCAGTACTTC. Amino acids: CASSQDVGGLEQYF.

The V gene is TRBV6-5, the J gene TRBJ2-7; D may be TRBD1 (6 bases). Trimming removed 7 bases at V and 6 bases at J, with 19 bases between. Germline V gene lookup returns CDR1 MNHEY and CDR2 SVGAGI. The CDR3 consists of 14 residues. The CDR3 sequence is CASTTRDIRGEQYF. The CDR3 coding sequence is TGTGCCAGCACCACCCGGGACATTCGAGGCGAGCAGTACTTC.

The chain employs TRBV7-6 and TRBJ2-3; D might be TRBD1 (5 bases). CDR3 length: 14 residues. Trimming shortened V by 11 bases and J by 2 bases, and 17 bases separated the two germline ends. Germline V gives CDR1 SGHVS, CDR2 FNYEAQ. For the CDR3, the DNA is TGTGCCTCAGGGCCCTCGCAACACACAGATACGCAGTATTTT. Translation: CASGPSQHTDTQYF.

The chain joins TRBV14 to TRBJ1-2; D is possibly TRBD1 (5 bases). Looked up from germline, CDR1 is SGHDN and CDR2 is FVKESK. The CDR3 loop spans 14 amino acids. The germline V and J ends were trimmed by 0 bases and 4 bases, with 9 bases remaining between them. This chain's CDR3 is CASSQDLGPYGYTF. For the CDR3, the DNA is TGTGCCAGCAGCCAAGATCTGGGGCCCTATGGCTACACCTTC.

The chain joins TRBV7-3 to TRBJ2-3; 8 bases line up with TRBD2. The germline V gene has CDR1 SGHTA and CDR2 FQGTGA. Trimming cost V 4 bases and J 6 bases; bases outside gene matches: 6. CDR3 length equals 14 residues. Written as DNA, the CDR3 is TGTGCCAGCAGCTCCGTCGGGGGGGCGGATACGCAGTATTTT. It encodes CASSSVGGADTQYF.

The rearrangement links TRBV24-1 to TRBJ2-1; TRBD1 is a possible D gene (5 bases). Trimming took 2 bases from V and 5 from J, leaving 12 bases between them. Per germline, CDR1 KGHDR and CDR2 SFDVKD. This CDR3 region has 15 residues. The CDR3 DNA is TGTGCCACCAGTGATTCCCGGACACCGAACAATGAGCAGTTCTTC. This sequence encodes CATSDSRTPNNEQFF.

This sequence joins TRBV4-2 and TRBJ2-2, with 10 bases aligning to TRBD2. Germline trimming cut 0 bases from V and 5 bases from J; bases unmatched to any gene: 6. Germline V CDR1 and CDR2: LGHNA, YNFKEQ. CDR3 length: 17 amino acids. This CDR3 is CASSQDLLAGRTGELFF. As DNA, the CDR3 is TGTGCCAGCAGCCAAGATCTACTAGCGGGAAGGACCGGGGAGCTGTTTTTT.

The chain links TRBV11-2 to TRBJ1-2; 10 bases agree with TRBD1. Trimming took 3 bases from V and 2 from J; bases not matched to a gene: 3. The CDR3 has 15 residues. The germline CDR1 and CDR2 sequences are SGHAT and FQNNGV. CDR3 sequence (DNA): TGTGCCAGCAGCTTGGAGGGACAGGGGAACTATGGCTACACCTTC. It is translated as CASSLEGQGNYGYTF.

The V call is TRBV24-1, the J call TRBJ2-3, with D possibly TRBD1 on 5 matching bases. The germline V and J ends were trimmed by 2 bases and 4 bases, with 12 bases remaining between them. Per the germline V gene, CDR1 is KGHDR and CDR2 is SFDVKD. CDR3 length equals 15 residues. The DNA of the CDR3 is TGTGCCACCAGTGATTCAACGCAGGGATCAGATACGCAGTATTTT. Protein sequence: CATSDSTQGSDTQYF.

CDR3 region: CASSLGGSNQPQHF. The CDR3, as DNA: TGTGCCAGCAGCTTGGGCGGTAGCAATCAGCCCCAGCATTTT. The chain is built from TRBV5-6 and TRBJ1-5; no clear D. Trimming left V 0 bases short and J 0 bases short, with 4 bases between. The CDR3 contains 14 residues. Germline loops: CDR1 SGHDT, CDR2 YYEEEE.

This clone was seen once. The chain combines TRBV6-5 with TRBJ1-5, with 9 bases matching TRBD1. Trimming took 5 bases from V and 6 from J; bases not matched to a gene: 5. Germline V lookup: CDR1 MNHEY, CDR2 SVGAGI. The CDR3 spans 14 residues. CDR3 residues: CASSTGGAFQPQHF. CDR3 DNA: TGTGCCAGCAGTACAGGGGGCGCCTTTCAGCCCCAGCATTTT.

The chain recombines TRBV7-9 with TRBJ2-1; 9 bases are shared with TRBD2. The CDR3 has 13 amino acids. Germline V gene lookup returns CDR1 SEHNR and CDR2 FQNEAQ (reference sequence). Trimming cost V 8 bases and J 7 bases; bases outside gene matches: 6. In DNA, the CDR3 is TGTGCCAGCGCGGGAGGGCGTTTAAATGAGCAGTTCTTC. This encodes CASAGGRLNEQFF.

This chain uses TRBV6-5 with TRBJ1-5; D is ambiguous. The germline V gene has CDR1 MNHEY and CDR2 SVGAGI. CDR3 length: 12 amino acids. V lost 4 bases to trimming and J lost 6 bases, with 7 bases between them. The CDR3 spells CASSSSGQPQHF. The CDR3 bases are TGTGCCAGCAGTTCATCAGGTCAGCCCCAGCATTTT.

This clone was counted between two and nine times. The CDR3 is CASSLASLELHF. CDR3 nucleotide sequence: TGTGCCAGCAGTTTAGCCTCCTTGGAACTCCACTTT. V usage is TRBV6-5 and J usage is TRBJ1-6; D remains ambiguous. This CDR3 comprises 12 residues. Germline CDR1 and CDR2: MNHEY and SVGAGI. Trimming removed 4 bases at V and 16 bases at J, with 14 bases between.

The chain couples TRBV5-4 to TRBJ1-2; possible D gene TRBD1, 6 bases. Per the germline V gene, CDR1 is SGHNT and CDR2 is YYREEE (reference sequence). The germline V and J ends were trimmed by 1 base and 2 bases, with 12 bases remaining between them. The CDR3 spans 15 residues. CDR3 bases: TGTGCCAGCAGCTTGCCCGGGACATTAAACTATGGCTACACCTTC. Its translation is CASSLPGTLNYGYTF.

This sequence joins TRBV2 and TRBJ2-5; 10 bases align to TRBD2. The V segment lost 6 bases and the J segment 1 base; nucleotides outside the gene matches: 8. The CDR3 consists of 16 residues. Germline CDR1 is SNHLY and CDR2 is FYNNEI. In nucleotides, the CDR3 is TGTGCCAGCAGGGGACCGGGACTAGCGTTCCAAGAGACCCAGTACTTC. Amino acid sequence: CASRGPGLAFQETQYF.